The source of this TCR beta chain is a study of shared clonotypes between healthy human individuals. Study background: Donors were a couple of women and a few men aged 18 to 49.

V lost 5 bases, J lost 2 bases, and 7 bases lay in between. CDR3 length: 12 amino acids. Germline V lookup: CDR1 SGHKS, CDR2 YYEKEE (reference sequence). With respect to this clone: What it binds is not known.

Study-wide results and limits: Among a few donors, roughly 5% of naive CD4 clonotypes were found in common. Non-shared clonotypes were found to have lower generation probabilities than the clonotypes that were shared by all four of the sorted-subset donors.

The protocol was immunoSEQ multiplex PCR, while the TCRdb copy is restricted to in-frame clones and leaves out a portion. The data contain fewer than 850,000 clones, about 92% of them singletons. Sequenced material: memory CD8+ T cells from PBMCs. The subset here: CD45RO+ cells pooled with CCR7-negative TemRA cells. V and J are TRBV5-5 and TRBJ1-2; D gene ambiguous. The clonotype comes from a man younger than 35 in good health. Some clones in this sample may be carry-over from other donors' samples. CDR3 nucleotide sequence: TGTGCCAGCAGGGGCAGGAACTATGGCTACACCTTC. As protein: CASRGRNYGYTF.